This T cell receptor beta chain was captured in a study of blood T cell repertoires in COVID-19. Authors' methods: It was from reference gene primer amplification that nucleated cell counts were estimated. This table comes from immunoSEQ multiplex PCR, and its TCRdb copy is limited to in-frame clones, with some not included. V and J calls and clone size are as listed in that table; D and trimming were resolved from the DNA. The sample has some 240,000 clones, approximately 83% seen once. Participant ages covered 18 to 89 years across about two dozen US areas. In assigning cohorts, the study relied on participant-reported clinical history. Sequencing input: PBMCs or T cells enriched from blood (not recorded which). This receptor was obtained from a middle-aged woman with acute COVID-19.

CDR3 bases: TGTGCCAGCAGTCTTGGGGCTCGCACTGAAGCTTTCTTT. As protein: CASSLGARTEAFF. The rearrangement uses TRBV6-5 and TRBJ1-1; tentative D call: TRBD1 (5 bases). The CDR3 runs to 13 residues. Germline lookup yields CDR1 MNHEY and CDR2 SVGAGI. V was shortened by 5 bases and J by 4 bases, with 11 bases between the two germline ends.